These 29 T cell receptor beta chains share one sample of origin, sequenced in a study of cytomegalovirus exposure and HLA in healthy donors. Using immunoSEQ multiplex PCR, the repertoire was profiled, and TCRdb retains in-frame clones only, with some absent. This table has some 170,000 clones, over 85% appearing once. The sequencing sample was made of PBMCs. The receptor set was obtained from a woman between 18 and 29 years old in good health and CMV-seropositive.

J is TRBJ1-1 and V is TRBV25-1, with 9 bases fitting TRBD1. The CDR3 sequence is 13 residues long. Germline V gives CDR1 MGHDK, CDR2 SYGVNS. V shed 7 bases and J 5 bases; nucleotides not matched to a gene: 5. The CDR3 nucleotides are TGTGCCAGCAAACAGGGGGCGAAAACTGAAGCTTTCTTT. Its protein is CASKQGAKTEAFF.

The rearrangement links TRBV5-8 to TRBJ2-7; 9 nucleotides agree with TRBD2. This CDR3 region has 16 residues. In germline, CDR1 is SGHTS, CDR2 YDEGEE. The V gene end was trimmed by 4 bases and the J gene end by 4 bases; junction bases not matched to a gene: 12. The CDR3 sequence is CASSLELGLADYEQYF. The CDR3 DNA reads as TGTGCCAGCAGCCTAGAACTGGGACTAGCCGATTACGAGCAGTACTTC.

The V call is TRBV27, the J call TRBJ2-3; 8 bases align to TRBD2. The trim removed 3 bases at V and 2 bases at J, leaving 16 bases unmatched. CDR3 length: 19 amino acids. The germline V gene encodes CDR1 MNHEY and CDR2 SMNVEV (reference sequence). The CDR3 reads CASSLYPGLASSHTDTQYF. In DNA form, the CDR3 reads TGTGCCAGCAGTTTGTATCCCGGACTAGCATCCTCACACACAGATACGCAGTATTTT.

The chain combines TRBV5-6 with TRBJ2-1, with D perhaps matching TRBD2 (6 bases). CDR1 is SGHDT and CDR2 is YYEEEE in the germline V gene. CDR3 length equals 16 residues. V was pared by 4 bases and J by 0 bases, with 14 bases between. The CDR3 DNA sequence: TGTGCCAGCAGCCCAAGGGGACTGATCTCCTACAATGAGCAGTTCTTC. This sequence encodes CASSPRGLISYNEQFF. Supplemented by reference TRBV5-6 and TRBJ2-1, the full variable domain reads DAGVTQSPTHLIKTRGQQVTLRCSPKSGHDTVSWYQQALGQGPQFIFQYYEEEERQRGNFPDRFSGHQFPNYSSELNVNALLLGDSALYLCASSPRGLISYNEQFFGPGTRLTVL.

This clone was observed a single time. This chain uses TRBV29-1 with TRBJ2-3; D remains ambiguous. Trimming removed 1 base at V and 0 bases at J, with 5 bases between. The CDR3 extends over 13 amino acids. CDR1 is SQVTM and CDR2 is ANQGSEA in the germline V gene. The CDR3 coding sequence is TGCAGCGTTGAAGCCCCAAGCACAGATACGCAGTATTTT. The encoded protein is CSVEAPSTDTQYF.

This rearrangement joins TRBV4-3 to TRBJ2-7; the D is unclear. Germline V gene lookup returns CDR1 LGHNA and CDR2 YSLEER. Trimming stripped 1 base from V and 2 bases from J, with 9 bases between. The CDR3 sequence is 14 residues long. The CDR3 sequence is CASSQGESTYEQYF. Written as DNA, the CDR3 is TGCGCCAGCAGCCAAGGCGAGTCTACCTACGAGCAGTACTTC.

V and J are TRBV6-5 and TRBJ2-7; 8 bases are a match to TRBD1. CDR3 length equals 11 residues. J was trimmed by 10 bases and V by 5 bases; bases with no gene match: 4. The germline CDR1 and CDR2 sequences are MNHEY and SVGAGI. The CDR3 is CASSTGQDQYF. CDR3 sequence (DNA): TGTGCCAGCAGTACGGGACAGGATCAGTACTTC.

J is TRBJ1-1 and V is TRBV2; the D gene is possibly TRBD1 (5 bases). This CDR3 has 14 amino acids. Germline CDR1 and CDR2: SNHLY and FYNNEI. V lost 5 bases to trimming and J lost 1 base, with 11 bases between them. The CDR3 reads CASSFDRANTEAFF. In DNA, the CDR3 is TGTGCCAGCAGTTTTGACAGAGCGAACACTGAAGCTTTCTTT.

The chain carries TRBV19 and TRBJ1-1, with a weak D call TRBD1 (5 bases). V dropped 4 bases and J dropped 9 bases, with 15 bases sitting between them. CDR3 length equals 13 residues. CDR1 and CDR2 (germline): LNHDA, SQIVND (reference sequence). The DNA for the CDR3 is TGTGCCAGTAGTAGACAGCTTCGTACCCAAGCTTTCTTT. Protein: CASSRQLRTQAFF.

This clone has only a few counts. This chain connects TRBV7-3 to TRBJ1-1, with TRBD1 matching over 7 bases. CDR1 and CDR2 from the germline V gene are SGHTA and FQGTGA. This CDR3 contains 14 residues. The trim removed 5 bases at V and 7 bases at J, leaving 10 bases unmatched. CDR3: CASSVGPRDSEAFF. The CDR3 DNA reads as TGTGCCAGCAGCGTTGGACCAAGGGACAGTGAAGCTTTCTTT.

The rearrangement joins TRBV7-9 to TRBJ1-3, with 7 positions matching TRBD1. Germline V gene data show CDR1 as SEHNR and CDR2 as FQNEAQ (reference sequence). The CDR3 totals 15 residues. V was pared by 3 bases and J by 0 bases, with 2 bases of the junction left unmatched. The CDR3 reads CASSLGQNSGNTIYF. As DNA, the CDR3 is TGTGCCAGCAGCTTGGGACAGAACTCTGGAAACACCATATATTTT.

In its sample, this clone was seen a few times. The V gene is TRBV6-5, the J gene TRBJ2-7; D might be TRBD2 (6 bases). Germline assignment: CDR1 MNHEY and CDR2 SVGAGI. This CDR3 contains 15 residues. Deletions cut 4 bases from V and 6 bases from J, with 19 bases between. DNA for the CDR3: TGTGCCAGCAGTTCACGGTGGCTAGCGTCTCGCGAGCAGTACTTC. Protein product: CASSSRWLASREQYF.

The chain couples TRBV6-6 to TRBJ2-1; TRBD2 aligns across 12 bases. The CDR3 runs to 15 residues. Germline V CDR1 and CDR2: MNHNY, SVGAGI (reference sequence). The trim removed 7 bases at V and 8 bases at J, leaving 9 bases unmatched. CDR3 protein: CASNGGLAGIDEQFF. Here the CDR3 DNA reads TGTGCCAGCAACGGTGGACTAGCGGGAATCGATGAGCAGTTCTTC.

The chain recombines TRBV19 with TRBJ2-1, with D tentatively TRBD2 (6 bases). The CDR3 extends over 16 amino acids. Trimming shortened V by 5 bases and J by 2 bases, and 16 bases separated the two germline ends. Germline-derived CDR1 and CDR2 are LNHDA and SQIVND (reference sequence). The CDR3 nucleotides read TGTGCCAGTAGTGCCTCCCCTAGCGCAACCTACAATGAGCAGTTCTTC. As protein: CASSASPSATYNEQFF.

The chain links TRBV11-3 to TRBJ2-7; TRBD2 matches 9 bases. The trim removed 5 bases at V and 6 bases at J, leaving 11 bases unmatched. CDR1 is SGHNT, CDR2 YENEEA, per germline. This CDR3 spans 15 amino acids. The CDR3 reads CASSALSGSRGEQYF. The CDR3 nucleotides are TGTGCCAGCAGCGCACTTAGCGGGAGTCGGGGCGAGCAGTACTTC.

J is TRBJ1-2 and V is TRBV7-2, with a possible D match to TRBD1 (5 bases). In germline, CDR1 is SGHTA, CDR2 FQGNSA. With 5 bases removed from V and 2 bases from J, the gap between germline ends came to 9 bases. CDR3 length: 13 residues. CDR3 bases: TGTGCCAGCAGCAGGGGACTGAACTATGGCTACACCTTC. It yields the protein CASSRGLNYGYTF.

This clone was recorded once. This rearrangement joins TRBV28 to TRBJ2-3, with 7 bases fitting TRBD1. Losses at the gene ends were 4 bases for V and 2 bases for J; bases not matched to a gene: 3. The CDR3 runs 14 residues. Germline V CDR1 and CDR2: MDHEN, SYDVKM. CDR3 nucleotides: TGTGCCAGCAGTTATGGACAGGCCACAGATACGCAGTATTTT. Translated: CASSYGQATDTQYF.

On this clone itself: The sample holds other DNA sequences that translate to the same CDR3. The V call is TRBV6-5, the J call TRBJ2-1; D gene unclear. The germline V gene has CDR1 MNHEY and CDR2 SVGAGI. The CDR3 sequence is 14 residues long. Between the trimmed V and J ends, which lost 0 bases and 3 bases, there was a span of 6 bases. CDR3 sequence reads: CASSYSTVYNEQFF. The CDR3 region has the DNA TGTGCCAGCAGTTACTCAACGGTCTACAATGAGCAGTTCTTC.

The gene calls are TRBV18 and TRBJ1-5; 7 nucleotides line up with TRBD1. Germline CDR1 KGHSH, CDR2 LQKENI. This CDR3 comprises 15 residues. J lost 5 bases, V lost 3 bases, and 7 bases had no gene match. The CDR3 DNA reads as TGTGCCAGCTCACCGGACCTCGACAGGGATCAGCCCCAGCATTTT. Translating gives CASSPDLDRDQPQHF.

The CDR3 coding sequence is TGTGCCAGCAGTTACGACAGACACTACGAGCAGTACTTC. This gives the protein CASSYDRHYEQYF. The chain links TRBV6-5 to TRBJ2-7; tentative D call: TRBD1 (5 bases). Germline V gene sequence: CDR1 MNHEY, CDR2 SVGAGI. V was cut by 2 bases and J by 3 bases, with 8 bases left in between. This CDR3 has 13 residues.

The rearrangement joins TRBV4-1 to TRBJ2-1; the match to TRBD1 covers 7 bases. The CDR3 length is 19 residues. V trimming: 8 bases; J trimming: 0 bases; junction bases outside the gene matches: 19. Germline values: CDR1 MGHRA, CDR2 YSYEKL. CDR3 nucleotide sequence: TGCGCCAGCGCCCGCCCCCGACAGGGTTTAGGAAGCTCCTACAATGAGCAGTTCTTC. Translation gives CASARPRQGLGSSYNEQFF.

The chain combines TRBV5-4 with TRBJ2-7; TRBD2 might be the D (6 bases). Germline CDR1 SGHNT, CDR2 YYREEE (reference sequence). Trimming cost V 4 bases and J 3 bases, with 17 bases left between them. CDR3 size: 15 residues. This chain's CDR3 is CASSLGRTTNYEQYF. DNA of the CDR3: TGTGCCAGCAGCCTGGGCCGGACTACTAACTACGAGCAGTACTTC.

There are a few counts of this clone. The chain employs TRBV7-2 and TRBJ2-7; the match to TRBD2 covers 8 bases. The CDR3 is 15 residues long. Trimming took 1 base from V and 7 from J; bases not matched to a gene: 9. Per germline, CDR1 SGHTA and CDR2 FQGNSA. The CDR3 bases are TGTGCCAGCAGCTTAGGCGGCGGGGGGAAAAAGGAGCAGTACTTC. As protein: CASSLGGGGKKEQYF.

The chain links TRBV7-2 to TRBJ2-7; the D is unclear. The CDR3 loop spans 12 amino acids. V was pared by 3 bases and J by 1 base, with 4 bases between. Germline V gene lookup returns CDR1 SGHTA and CDR2 FQGNSA. The CDR3 is CASSLTSYEQYF. For the CDR3, the DNA is TGTGCCAGCAGCTTGACATCCTACGAGCAGTACTTC.

The chain employs TRBV5-5 and TRBJ1-2, with D possibly TRBD1 on 5 matching bases. V was clipped by 0 bases and J by 8 bases, with 14 bases between them. From germline, CDR1 is SGHKS and CDR2 YYEKEE (reference sequence). The CDR3 has 14 amino acids. CDR3 nucleotide sequence: TGTGCCAGCAGCTTGGAAGCCAGGGTAAACGGCTACACCTTC. It encodes CASSLEARVNGYTF.

The chain's CDR3 is CASSAWANSNQPQHF. In nucleotides, the CDR3 is TGTGCCAGTAGTGCATGGGCAAATAGCAATCAGCCCCAGCATTTT. This chain joins TRBV19 and TRBJ1-5, with no clear D. This CDR3 spans 15 amino acids. V was pared by 5 bases and J by 0 bases, with 11 bases between. The germline CDR1 and CDR2 sequences are LNHDA and SQIVND (reference sequence).

The chain couples TRBV4-3 to TRBJ2-1, with 10 nucleotides matching TRBD2. Unmatched junction bases numbered 9, after V lost 0 bases and J lost 7 bases. In germline, CDR1 is LGHNA, CDR2 YSLEER. The CDR3 is 17 amino acids. The CDR3 loop is CASSQDWASGSWNEQFF. As DNA, the CDR3 is TGCGCCAGCAGCCAAGATTGGGCTAGCGGGAGTTGGAATGAGCAGTTCTTC.

The chain joins TRBV6-5 to TRBJ1-2; TRBD1 might be the D (5 bases). The CDR3 loop spans 15 amino acids. Germline CDR1 is MNHEY and CDR2 is SVGAGI. V shed 3 bases and J shed 3 bases, with 14 bases lying between them. In DNA form, the CDR3 reads TGTGCCAGCAGTTATCGCCCGGACACGGACTATGGCTACACCTTC. This gives the protein CASSYRPDTDYGYTF.

The J gene is TRBJ1-1, the V gene TRBV5-4, with D possibly matching TRBD1 (6 bases). The germline V gene has CDR1 SGHNT and CDR2 YYREEE (reference sequence). CDR3 length: 13 residues. Deletions cut 1 base from V and 4 bases from J, with 8 bases between. This CDR3 reads CASSLRGGTEAFF. CDR3 nucleotide sequence: TGTGCCAGCAGCTTGAGAGGGGGCACTGAAGCTTTCTTT.